These T cell receptor beta chains were read from a single sample in a study of beta chain features in type 1 diabetes. The assay was immunoSEQ multiplex PCR, and TCRdb's table has in-frame clones only and misses some. This table has fewer than 300,000 clones, roughly 22% appearing once. The sequencing input was naive CD4+ T cells from blood. These receptors originate from a woman aged 40 to 49 with type 1 diabetes. Each CDR3 is given with its conserved first and last residue. The D gene is left open where the match is weak. A clone size is listed for some rows: how often the clone was seen (once, few, many), or a class if it is expanded.

TGTGCCAGCAGTTTACAGGGGGCCTACGAGCAGTACTTC	CASSLQGAYEQYF	13	TRBV27	TRBJ2-7	TRBD1	few
TGTGCCAGCAGCCAAACGGGGGTAGACACTGAAGCTTTCTTT	CASSQTGVDTEAFF	14	TRBV4-2	TRBJ1-1	NA	NA
TGTGCCTGGAGTCGCAGTCTAGCGGTAGTGGGCGGGGAGCTGTTTTTT	CAWSRSLAVVGGELFF	16	TRBV30	TRBJ2-2	TRBD2	few
TGTGCCAGCAGCCCCCAGTATAGCAATCAGCCCCAGCATTTT	CASSPQYSNQPQHF	14	TRBV6-5	TRBJ1-5	NA	NA
TGTGCCAGCGCACCGGGACAGCCGTTCTCTGGGGCCAACGTCCTGACTTTC	CASAPGQPFSGANVLTF	17	TRBV28	TRBJ2-6	TRBD1	few
TGTGCCAGCAGCTGGACAGGGACAGAGACCCAGTACTTC	CASSWTGTETQYF	13	TRBV7-9	TRBJ2-5	TRBD1	NA
TGTGCCAGCAGGACGGACATCTCCTACGAGCAGTACTTC	CASRTDISYEQYF	13	TRBV6-5	TRBJ2-7	NA	few
TGTGCCAGTAGTCCCTCACAGGGGAATAATTCACCCCTCCACTTT	CASSPSQGNNSPLHF	15	TRBV19	TRBJ1-6	TRBD1	NA
TGTGCCAGTAGTCCCGGGACTAGCGGGAGTTGGGACAATGAGCAGTTCTTC	CASSPGTSGSWDNEQFF	17	TRBV19	TRBJ2-1	TRBD2	NA
TGTGCCAGCAGTTCCCACGGGGGGCGCGATGAGCAGTTCTTC	CASSSHGGRDEQFF	14	TRBV28	TRBJ2-1	NA	NA
TGTGCCAGCAGCTTGGACAGGGCTCTAGACGAGCAGTACTTC	CASSLDRALDEQYF	14	TRBV7-2	TRBJ2-7	TRBD1	NA
TGTGCCAGCAGTTTTCTCAGGGATCGCGAGCAGTACTTC	CASSFLRDREQYF	13	TRBV28	TRBJ2-7	NA	NA
TGTGCCAGCAGCGACGAAACAGCGGGAAACGAGCAGTACTTC	CASSDETAGNEQYF	14	TRBV9	TRBJ2-7	TRBD2	NA
TGTGCCAGCAGCTTCCTTAGCGGGAATGGCGAGACCCAGTACTTC	CASSFLSGNGETQYF	15	TRBV9	TRBJ2-5	TRBD2	NA
TGTGCCAGCAGCTTAGGGGAGTACTTATCTTACGAGCAGTACTTC	CASSLGEYLSYEQYF	15	TRBV7-2	TRBJ2-7	NA	NA